This T cell receptor beta chain was sequenced during a study of regulatory T cells in long-lasting Graves disease. This CDR3 contains 15 residues. After removal of 2 bases from V and 5 bases from J, the junction contained 10 bases not matched to a gene. CDR1 and CDR2 (germline): DFQATT, SNEGSKA (reference sequence). Libraries of TCR beta came from iRepertoire HTBI primers plus Arm-PCR of CDR3 regions. TCRdb recomputed calls from the multiplex PCR reads with MiXCR, one row per CDR3 protein. In the table there are approximately 400,000 distinct CDR3 sequences, 10% to 15% of which are singletons. The time point is: newly diagnosed GD, antithyroid drugs for less than 3 months. The TCR library used RNA extracted from PBMCs. Collection of peripheral blood (roughly 9.7 milliliters) was done using EDTA tubes. Notes on this clonotype: No conserved phenylalanine or tryptophan is present at the end of the CDR3, so a read error is the likely explanation.

These data were also reused for a study on T cells in Graves' hyperthyroidism and ophthalmopathy. That investigation notes: Most thyroid clonotypes with frequency above 0.001 were detected in blood.

The TCR originated in a young woman with Graves disease. Specimen: peripheral blood mononuclear cells (PBMCs), collected at new diagnosis, from a patient treated with antithyroid drugs. The chain recombines TRBV20-1 with TRBJ2-7, with TRBD2 matching over 9 bases. The CDR3 region is CSARPIFSGSHEQYL. The CDR3 DNA is TGCAGTGCTAGACCCATCTTTAGCGGGAGCCACGAGCAGTACCTC.